A selection of T cell receptor beta chains follows, all from one sample in a study of blood T cell repertoires in COVID-19. Profiled with immunoSEQ multiplex PCR; TCRdb holds only in-frame clones, not every one. The sample shows 85,000 to 100,000 clones, around nine tenths of them seen only once. The source material was peripheral blood. These receptors came from a man in his fifties with COVID-19, enrolled during active disease. Each CDR3 is given without its conserved first and last residue. A row's size may be missing; if present it is once, few, many or a size class.

NA	TRBV5-1	TRBJ2-2	ASSLAPPAGELF
NA	TRBV18	TRBJ1-5	ASSPNPTGYQPQH
NA	TRBV3-1/TRBV3-2	TRBJ1-6	ASSQTDNSPLH
NA	TRBV28	TRBJ1-4	ASSFGTGGIEKLF
NA	TRBV5-4	TRBJ2-5	ASSTGTGLQETQY
NA	TRBV4-2	TRBJ1-1	ASSQKGETEAF
NA	TRBV14	TRBJ2-4	ASSQFRGYDIQY
NA	TRBV5-4	TRBJ1-6	ASRSTAGGSPLH
NA	TRBV9	TRBJ2-3	ASSKQAGGPTDTQY
NA	TRBV28	TRBJ2-7	ASSLRGTGAYEQY
once	TRBV5-1	TRBJ2-5	ASSPQAQGETQY
NA	TRBV6-1	TRBJ2-7	ASSELGAYEQY
NA	TRBV5-1	TRBJ1-4	ASSPRQASTNEKLF
NA	TRBV19	TRBJ1-1	ASRGTGNTEAF
once	TRBV18	TRBJ2-1	ASSPRESSYNEQF
NA	TRBV28	TRBJ1-5	ASSLGGLSNQPQH
NA	TRBV10-1	TRBJ2-3	ASSESWPTDTQY
NA	TRBV5-4	TRBJ2-5	ASSLDTNRPQETQY
NA	TRBV4-3	TRBJ2-7	ASSPGTGGGRSEQY
once	TRBV5-1	TRBJ2-7	ASTRSGTGSYEQY
once	TRBV2	TRBJ1-6	ASSEVTGGESPLH
NA	TRBV19	TRBJ1-2	ATKGGAGGYT
NA	TRBV5-1	TRBJ2-3	ASGPGQSTDTQY